This TCR beta chain was profiled in a study of response to subunit inactivated influenza vaccine. V was cut by 8 bases and J by 4 bases, with 8 bases left in between. This CDR3 has 11 residues. This clonotype has just a few counts. TCRdb re-derived calls from the RT-PCR reads in MiXCR, one entry per CDR3 protein. Seen here are about 540,000 distinct CDR3 sequences, under 30% observed once, and the top ten hold 2.5% to 3.5%. These sequences were also reported in another study, on T cells expressing NK-cell markers. That paper adds: A 5'RACE template switching approach incorporating UMIs was used to make TCR beta cDNA. It was sorted CD3+CD56+NKG2C+, CD3+CD56+NKG2C- and CD3+CD56-NKG2C+ T cells that supplied the TCR beta repertoires. HCMV serostatus: seven of eight sequenced donors positive, one negative. Several donors likewise had their CD3+CD56-NKG2C+ fraction led by these clonotypes. Questions lingered over whether expanded NKG2C+ T cell clones were HCMV-specific.

Sequenced material: CD4+ T cells sorted from PBMCs, taken about 13 days after vaccination. This TCR was sampled from a man in his fifties or sixties who received an inactivated influenza vaccine. The genes are TRBV12-3 or TRBV12-4 and TRBJ1-2; D remains unclear. DNA for the CDR3: TGTGCCAGCGGTCTCGGCTATGGCTACACCTTC. It codes for CASGLGYGYTF.